The TCR beta chain described here comes from a study of blood T cell repertoires in COVID-19. Turning to the study itself: Specimens from acute and convalescent COVID-19 originated in the United States, Italy and Spain. PBMCs, B-cell-depleted T cells, or T cells provided the cDNA or gDNA that made up the material.

One Seattle source followed patients from active infection through their disease course. V was clipped by 5 bases and J by 2 bases, with 15 bases between them. Germline assignment: CDR1 MNHEY and CDR2 SVGAGI. This CDR3 is built from 15 residues. Original analysis: Nucleated cell number was recorded as an estimate derived from reference gene primer amplification. Some clones are missing from TCRdb's copy, which holds only in-frame ones; the method was immunoSEQ multiplex PCR. The V and J calls and the clone size are those of that table, but D and trimming were determined from the DNA. The top ten clones hold 3% to 4.5% of a sample with under 400,000 clones, roughly 87% of them seen once.

The rearrangement uses TRBV6-5 and TRBJ2-5; D perhaps matches TRBD2 (5 bases). Sequencing used peripheral blood. The TCR comes from a woman in her fifties or sixties with COVID-19, enrolled during active disease. CDR3 amino acids: CASSKSRGQQETQYF. CDR3 coding DNA: TGTGCCAGCAGTAAATCCCGGGGTCAGCAAGAGACCCAGTACTTC.